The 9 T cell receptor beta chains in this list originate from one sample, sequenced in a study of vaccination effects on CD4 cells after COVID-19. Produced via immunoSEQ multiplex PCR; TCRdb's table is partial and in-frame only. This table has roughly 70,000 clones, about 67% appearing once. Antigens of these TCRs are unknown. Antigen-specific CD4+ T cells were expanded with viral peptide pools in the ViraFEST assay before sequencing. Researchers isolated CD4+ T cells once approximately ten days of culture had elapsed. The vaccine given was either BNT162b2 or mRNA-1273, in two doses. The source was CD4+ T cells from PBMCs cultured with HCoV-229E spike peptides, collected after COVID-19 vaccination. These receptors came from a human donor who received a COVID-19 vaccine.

CDR3 amino acids: CASSTGHGSYEQYV. In DNA, the CDR3 is TGTGCCAGTAGTACCGGACATGGCTCCTACGAGCAGTACGTC. The chain joins TRBV19 to TRBJ2-7; D is possibly TRBD1 (5 bases). This CDR3 comprises 14 residues. Trimming removed 4 bases from V and 0 bases from J, with 10 bases in between. The V gene's germline CDR1 is LNHDA and CDR2 SQIVND (reference sequence).

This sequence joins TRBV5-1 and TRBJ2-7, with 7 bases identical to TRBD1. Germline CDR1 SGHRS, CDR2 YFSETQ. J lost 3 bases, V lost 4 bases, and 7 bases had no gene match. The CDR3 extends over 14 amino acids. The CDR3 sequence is CASSIRTGNYEQYV. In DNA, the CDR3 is TGCGCCAGCAGCATCCGGACAGGAAACTACGAGCAGTACGTC.

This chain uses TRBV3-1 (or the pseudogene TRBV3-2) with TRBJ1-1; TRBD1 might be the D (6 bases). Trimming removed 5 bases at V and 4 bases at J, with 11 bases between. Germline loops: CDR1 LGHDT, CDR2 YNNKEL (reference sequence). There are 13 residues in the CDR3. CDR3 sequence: CASSYRVGTEAFF. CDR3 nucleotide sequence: TGTGCCAGCAGCTACAGGGTGGGCACTGAAGCTTTCTTT.

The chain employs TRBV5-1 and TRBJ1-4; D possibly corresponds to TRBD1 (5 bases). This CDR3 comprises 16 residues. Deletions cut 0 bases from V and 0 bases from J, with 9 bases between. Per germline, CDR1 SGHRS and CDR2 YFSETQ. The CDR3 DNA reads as TGCGCCAGCAGCTTGGCCCCGACAGCAACTAATGAAAAACTGTTTTTT. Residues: CASSLAPTATNEKLFF. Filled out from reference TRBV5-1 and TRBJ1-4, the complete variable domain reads KAGVTQTPRYLIKTRGQQVTLSCSPISGHRSVSWYQQTPGQGLQFLFEYFSETQRNKGNFPGRFSGRQFSNSRSEMNVSTLELGDSALYLCASSLAPTATNEKLFFGSGTQLSVL.

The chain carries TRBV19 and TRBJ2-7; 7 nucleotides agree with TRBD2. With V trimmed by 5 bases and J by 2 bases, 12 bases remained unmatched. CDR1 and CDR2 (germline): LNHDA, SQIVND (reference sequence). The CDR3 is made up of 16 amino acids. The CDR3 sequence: CASSLRLAPETYEQYV. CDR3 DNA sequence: TGTGCCAGTAGTTTACGACTAGCCCCCGAGACCTACGAGCAGTACGTC.

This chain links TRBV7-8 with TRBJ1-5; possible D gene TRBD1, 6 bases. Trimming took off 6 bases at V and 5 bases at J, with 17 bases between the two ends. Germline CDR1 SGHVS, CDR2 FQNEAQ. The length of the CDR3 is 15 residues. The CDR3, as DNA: TGTGCCAGCAGTCGCATAGGGGGGCTGGATCAGCCCCAGCATTTT. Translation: CASSRIGGLDQPQHF.

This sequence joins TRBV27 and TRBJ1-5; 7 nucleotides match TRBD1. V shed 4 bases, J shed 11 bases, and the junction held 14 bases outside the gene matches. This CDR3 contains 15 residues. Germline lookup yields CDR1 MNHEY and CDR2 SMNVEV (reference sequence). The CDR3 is CASSSLRTRGLAQHF. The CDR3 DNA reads TGTGCCAGCAGTTCCCTCCGGACAAGGGGGCTGGCCCAGCATTTT.

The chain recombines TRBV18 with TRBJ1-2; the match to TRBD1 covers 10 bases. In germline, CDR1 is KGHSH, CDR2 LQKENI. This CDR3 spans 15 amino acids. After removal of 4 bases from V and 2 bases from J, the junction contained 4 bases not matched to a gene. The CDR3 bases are TGTGCCAGCTCACACGGGACAGGGGCCAACTATGGCTACACCTTC. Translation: CASSHGTGANYGYTF.

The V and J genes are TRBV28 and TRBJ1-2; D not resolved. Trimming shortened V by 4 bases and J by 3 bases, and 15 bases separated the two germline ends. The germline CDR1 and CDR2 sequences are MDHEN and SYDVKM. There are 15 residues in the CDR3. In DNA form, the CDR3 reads TGTGCCAGCAGTTCCCCGGGGTACGGGGACTATGGCTACACCTTC. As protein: CASSSPGYGDYGYTF.